Reported below is one T cell receptor (beta chain). This clone was observed a handful of times. The specificity of this receptor is unknown. Base qualities are not recorded, but no much larger clone differs from it by a single base. Mismatch repair deficiency was established in every enrolled patient by polymerase chain reaction or immunohistochemistry. A few patients who responded to pembrolizumab therapy underwent TCR sequencing. The phase II trial prospectively evaluated PD-1 blockade with pembrolizumab in advanced mismatch repair-deficient cancers, independent of tissue of origin. Peripheral blood T cell samples were serially collected before and at multiple times after PD-1 blockade was started. Blood sampling time points were reported as weeks after the first dose of pembrolizumab. The sample originates from a study of PD-1 blockade in mismatch repair-deficient tumors (dated by TCRdb to about 2017). Regarding the research as a whole: Between September 2013 and 2016, the trial enrolled approximately 87 consecutive patients with 11 to 12 types of mismatch repair-deficient cancer, all of whom had received prior treatment and were progressing. Deep sequencing of TCR CDR3 regions was used to track tumor-associated T cell clones in peripheral blood of patients responding to PD-1 blockade.

Receptor libraries were prepared by the immunoSEQ multiplex PCR assay. TCRdb stores this immuneACCESS table with in-frame sequences only. Part of the clones is absent; in the studies checked, under half of the shortfall reflects unresolved V genes, and no reason is known for the rest. The sample table holds more than 40,000 clones, of which around four fifths were seen once. Of the sample, about 3.5% is held by the ten largest clones. According to the germline V gene (reference sequence), CDR1 reads SGHKS and CDR2 reads YYEKEE. V sheds 0 bases and J sheds 0 bases, leaving 15 bases between their ends. There are 17 amino acids in the CDR3, from cysteine to phenylalanine inclusive. The sequence is cut down to CDR3 DNA, 51 bases in frame from base 1. The full study reports these points: Rapid expansion after pembrolizumab followed by contraction, generally before radiologic responses, was shown by tumor-resident clones, which were often undetectable in blood before treatment.

The chain employs TRBV5-5 and TRBJ1-2; D gene: possibly TRBD1, on 5 matching bases. The TCR was taken from an adult with mismatch repair-deficient cancer. This material consisted of peripheral blood, taken 4 weeks after starting pembrolizumab. The CDR3 is CASSLDRTEFSNYGYTF. In nucleotide form, the sequence is TGTGCCAGCAGCTTGGACAGGACCGAATTTTCTAACTATGGCTACACCTTC.